Below, one T cell receptor (beta chain) is given with its context. Other nucleotide sequences from this sample produce the same CDR3. CDR1 SGHTA and CDR2 FQGNSA come from the germline V gene. The V and J ends lost 3 bases and 6 bases, in that order; junction bases with no gene match: 1. The CDR3 spans 14 residues. This sample was taken from a study of OX40 agonist ivuxolimab in advanced cancers. Looking at the study overall: Dose-escalation patients suffered from hepatocellular carcinoma, melanoma, renal cell or head and neck cancer.

Assay used: immunoSEQ multiplex PCR; TCRdb lists only in-frame clones, some missing. The table records 55,000 to 80,000 clones, around 80% of them present only once. The sequenced sample was CD4+ or CD8+ T cells sorted from blood, obtained in a trial of the OX40 agonist ivuxolimab. The chain links TRBV7-2 to TRBJ2-1; 11 nucleotides agree with TRBD1. The sequence was collected from an adult with an advanced solid tumor such as melanoma, head and neck, liver or kidney cancer. In nucleotides, the CDR3 is TGTGCCAGCAGCTTGGGGACAGGGGGCAATGAGCAGTTCTTC. Its translation is CASSLGTGGNEQFF.